This T cell receptor (beta chain) came from a study of OX40 agonist ivuxolimab in advanced cancers. This CDR3 comprises 19 residues. Study-wide findings and caveats: Clones of CD4+ and CD8+ blood T cells grew by week 6 at doses of 0.1 to 3.0 mg/kg.

The repertoire was sequenced with immunoSEQ multiplex PCR; TCRdb's copy has only in-frame clones and lacks some. This table has approximately 54,000 clones, approximately 83% appearing once. With regard to this clone: Its antigen is unidentified.

The TCR originated in an adult with an advanced solid tumor such as melanoma, head and neck, liver or kidney cancer. The rearrangement joins TRBV21-1 to TRBJ2-4. TRBV21-1 is a pseudogene locus. This sample comprised CD4+ or CD8+ T cells sorted from blood, obtained in a trial of the OX40 agonist ivuxolimab. The CDR3 bases are TGTGCCAGCAGCAAAGCGCGGTGGGAAGCCTCAAGAGGCAAAAACATTCAGTACTTC. Its protein product is CASSKARWEASRGKNIQYF.